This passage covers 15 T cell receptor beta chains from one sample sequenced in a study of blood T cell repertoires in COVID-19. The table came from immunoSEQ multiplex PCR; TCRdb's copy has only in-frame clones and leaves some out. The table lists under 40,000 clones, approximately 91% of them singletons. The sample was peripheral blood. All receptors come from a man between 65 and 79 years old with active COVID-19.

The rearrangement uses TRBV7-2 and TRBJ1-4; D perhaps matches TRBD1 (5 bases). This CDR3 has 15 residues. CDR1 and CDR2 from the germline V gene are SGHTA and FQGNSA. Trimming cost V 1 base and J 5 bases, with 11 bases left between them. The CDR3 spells CASSLGRGTNEKLFF. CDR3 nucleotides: TGTGCCAGCAGCTTAGGACGGGGGACGAATGAAAAACTGTTTTTT.

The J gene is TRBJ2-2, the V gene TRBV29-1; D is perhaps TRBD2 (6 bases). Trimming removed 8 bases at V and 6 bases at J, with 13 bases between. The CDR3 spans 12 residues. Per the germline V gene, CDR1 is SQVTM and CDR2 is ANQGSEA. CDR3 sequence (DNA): TGCAGCTCCTCGGGGGAGTCCGGGGAGCTGTTTTTT. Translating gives CSSSGESGELFF.

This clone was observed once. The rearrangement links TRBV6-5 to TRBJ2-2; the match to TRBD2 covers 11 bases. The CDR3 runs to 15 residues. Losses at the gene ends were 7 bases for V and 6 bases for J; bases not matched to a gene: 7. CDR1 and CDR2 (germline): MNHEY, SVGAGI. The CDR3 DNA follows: TGTGCCAGCAAAGGCCTAGCGGGGGGTGCCGGGGAGCTGTTTTTT. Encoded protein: CASKGLAGGAGELFF.

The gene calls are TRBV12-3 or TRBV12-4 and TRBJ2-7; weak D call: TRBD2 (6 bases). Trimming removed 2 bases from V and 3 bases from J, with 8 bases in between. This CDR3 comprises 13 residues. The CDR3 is CASSLSGYYEQYF. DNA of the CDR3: TGTGCCAGCAGTTTAAGCGGGTACTACGAGCAGTACTTC.

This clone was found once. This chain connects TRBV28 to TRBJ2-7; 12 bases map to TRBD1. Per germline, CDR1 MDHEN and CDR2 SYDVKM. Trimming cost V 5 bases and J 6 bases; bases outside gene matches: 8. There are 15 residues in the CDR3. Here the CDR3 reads CASSLPGTGGGEQYF. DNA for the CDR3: TGTGCCAGCAGTCTCCCCGGGACAGGGGGCGGCGAGCAGTACTTC.

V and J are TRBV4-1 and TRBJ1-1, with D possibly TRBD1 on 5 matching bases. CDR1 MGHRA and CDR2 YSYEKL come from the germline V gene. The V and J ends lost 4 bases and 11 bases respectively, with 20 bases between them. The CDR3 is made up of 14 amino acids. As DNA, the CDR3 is TGCGCCAGCAGCCTACCTTCCGTGGGGGGTCACGCTTTCTTT. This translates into CASSLPSVGGHAFF.

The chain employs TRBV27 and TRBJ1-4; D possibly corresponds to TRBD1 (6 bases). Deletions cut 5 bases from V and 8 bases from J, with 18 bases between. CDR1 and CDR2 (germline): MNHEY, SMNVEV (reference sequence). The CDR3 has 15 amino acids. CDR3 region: CASSPSGGAGEKLFF. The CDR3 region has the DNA TGTGCCAGCAGTCCGTCGGGGGGGGCAGGCGAAAAACTGTTTTTT.

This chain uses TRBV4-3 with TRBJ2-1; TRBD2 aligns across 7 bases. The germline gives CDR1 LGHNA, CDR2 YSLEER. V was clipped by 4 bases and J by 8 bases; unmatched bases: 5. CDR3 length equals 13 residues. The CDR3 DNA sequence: TGCGCCAGCAGCCGGGGACTAAGCGATGAGCAGTTCTTC. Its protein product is CASSRGLSDEQFF.

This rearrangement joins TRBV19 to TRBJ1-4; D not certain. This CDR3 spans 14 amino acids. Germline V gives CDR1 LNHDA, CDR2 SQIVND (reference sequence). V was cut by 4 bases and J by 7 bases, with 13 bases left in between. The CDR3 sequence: CASSKRGGGEKLFF. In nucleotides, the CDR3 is TGTGCCAGTAGTAAACGGGGAGGAGGTGAAAAACTGTTTTTT.

CDR3 sequence reads: CASSLGSTFSGNTIYF. CDR3 nucleotide sequence: TGCGCCAGCAGCTTGGGATCAACATTCTCTGGAAACACCATATATTTT. The chain employs TRBV5-1 and TRBJ1-3; D uncertain. Germline lookup yields CDR1 SGHRS and CDR2 YFSETQ. Deletions cut 0 bases from V and 0 bases from J, with 10 bases between. The CDR3 has 16 residues.

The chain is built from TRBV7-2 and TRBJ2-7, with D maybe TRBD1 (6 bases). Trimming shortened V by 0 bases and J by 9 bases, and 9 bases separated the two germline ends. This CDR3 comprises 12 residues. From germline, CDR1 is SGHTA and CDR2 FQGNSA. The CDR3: CASSLALGAQYF. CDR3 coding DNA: TGTGCCAGCAGCTTAGCGTTGGGGGCGCAGTACTTC.

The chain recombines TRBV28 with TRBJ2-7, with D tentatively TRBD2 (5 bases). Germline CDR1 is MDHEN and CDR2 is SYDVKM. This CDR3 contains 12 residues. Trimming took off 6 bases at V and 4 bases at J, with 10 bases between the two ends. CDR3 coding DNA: TGTGCCAGCAGCCCCTGGAGGTACGAGCAGTACTTC. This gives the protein CASSPWRYEQYF.

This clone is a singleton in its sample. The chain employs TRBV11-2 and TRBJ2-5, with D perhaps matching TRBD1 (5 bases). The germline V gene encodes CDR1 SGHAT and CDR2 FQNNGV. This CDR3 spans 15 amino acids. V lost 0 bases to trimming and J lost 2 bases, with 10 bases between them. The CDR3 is CASSLDRTLQETQYF. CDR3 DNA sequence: TGTGCCAGCAGCTTAGATAGGACACTACAAGAGACCCAGTACTTC.

CDR3 DNA sequence: TGTGCCAGCAGCCAAAGAGCAGGTCGGACTGAAGCTTTCTTT. Translating it yields CASSQRAGRTEAFF. The V and J genes are TRBV7-6 and TRBJ1-1; D unclear. The germline V and J ends were trimmed by 5 bases and 5 bases, with 15 bases remaining between them. Germline V CDR1 and CDR2: SGHVS, FNYEAQ. The CDR3 consists of 14 residues. Filled out from reference TRBV7-6 and TRBJ1-1, the complete variable domain reads GAGVSQSPRYKVTKRGQDVALRCDPISGHVSLYWYRQALGQGPEFLTYFNYEAQQDKSGLPNDRFSAERPEGSISTLTIQRTEQRDSAMYRCASSQRAGRTEAFFGQGTRLTVV.

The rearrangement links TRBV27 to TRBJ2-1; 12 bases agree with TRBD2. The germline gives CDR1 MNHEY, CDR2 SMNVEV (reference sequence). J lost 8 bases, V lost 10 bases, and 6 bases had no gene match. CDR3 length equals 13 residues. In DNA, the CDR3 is TGTGCCACCTCGGGACTAGCGGGTTATGAGCAGTTCTTC. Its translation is CATSGLAGYEQFF.